These 21 T cell receptor beta chains were sequenced from one sample in a study of molecular identifiers for immune sequencing clone quantification (dated by TCRdb to 2017 to 2018). To prepare the library, PCR was applied. TCRdb names Illumina HiSeq 4000 as the instrument used. TCRdb passed the public sequencing reads through fastp at Q25 and MiXCR, retaining productive beta sequences. Entries are consolidated by CDR3 protein sequence, retaining the most common genes and DNA. This sample comprises approximately 670,000 distinct CDR3 sequences, 15% to 20% of them detected only once. The ten largest clones represent 0.75% to 0.95% of the sample. Specimen: naive CD8+ T cells from blood, with Jurkat cell RNA spiked in. Per the publication, the cell subset or site label means: FACS-sorted CD8+CD4-CCR7+CD45RA+ naive T cells. All receptors derive from a human donor in good health. Some libraries in this study had Jurkat cell RNA spiked in.

This clonotype was recorded at least ten times. The chain carries TRBV28 and TRBJ2-7; TRBD2 aligns across 10 bases. Germline CDR1 reads MDHEN; CDR2 reads SYDVKM. V lost 2 bases, J lost 2 bases, and 3 bases stayed unmatched. This CDR3 spans 15 amino acids. In DNA, the CDR3 is TGTGCCAGCAGTTTAGGGACTAGCGTCCCCTACGAGCAGTACTTC. This sequence encodes CASSLGTSVPYEQYF.

This clonotype was picked up many times. The chain has TRBV11-2 and TRBJ2-1, with D maybe TRBD1 (6 bases). The CDR3 has 14 amino acids. Trimming removed 4 bases at V and 2 bases at J, with 9 bases between. Per the germline V gene, CDR1 is SGHAT and CDR2 is FQNNGV. The CDR3: CASSSQGTYNEQFF. CDR3 coding DNA: TGTGCCAGCAGCTCGCAGGGGACCTACAATGAGCAGTTCTTC.

The genes are TRBV5-5 and TRBJ1-1; no definite D call. Trimming stripped 1 base from V and 0 bases from J, with 13 bases between. CDR3 length: 16 residues. Germline CDR1 and CDR2: SGHKS and YYEKEE (reference sequence). The CDR3 DNA reads as TGTGCCAGCAGCTTGAATGATGGAGGAATGAACACTGAAGCTTTCTTT. Protein: CASSLNDGGMNTEAFF.

Ten or more counts support this clonotype. This sequence joins TRBV5-4 and TRBJ2-2, with D perhaps TRBD1 (5 bases). Germline loops: CDR1 SGHNT, CDR2 YYREEE (reference sequence). There are 15 residues in the CDR3. Trimming shortened V by 3 bases and J by 0 bases, and 9 bases separated the two germline ends. This CDR3 is CASSSDISNTGELFF. The CDR3 DNA sequence: TGTGCCAGCAGCTCGGACATTTCGAACACCGGGGAGCTGTTTTTT. Together with reference TRBV5-4 and TRBJ2-2, the CDR3 gives the full variable domain: ETGVTQSPTHLIKTRGQQVTLRCSSQSGHNTVSWYQQALGQGPQFIFQYYREEENGRGNFPPRFSGLQFPNYSSELNVNALELDDSALYLCASSSDISNTGELFFGEGSRLTVL.

Ten or more counts support this clonotype. This chain uses TRBV28 with TRBJ2-4, with D unclear. This CDR3 contains 16 residues. V was cut by 5 bases and J by 0 bases, with 14 bases left in between. Germline assignment: CDR1 MDHEN and CDR2 SYDVKM. The CDR3 sequence: CASSVGRSLAKNIQYF. The CDR3 nucleotides are TGTGCCAGCAGTGTCGGACGGAGCCTAGCCAAAAACATTCAGTACTTC.

In regard to this clonotype: The conserved phenylalanine or tryptophan is not found at the CDR3 terminus, so this likely reflects a read error. V usage is TRBV6-2 or TRBV6-3 and J usage is TRBJ1-1; D gene unclear. The CDR3 sequence is 12 residues long. V was clipped by 5 bases and J by 0 bases, with 4 bases between them. CDR1 is MNHEY and CDR2 is SVGEGT in the germline V gene. The CDR3 reads CASSRMNTEAFC. The CDR3 DNA reads TGTGCCAGCAGTCGTATGAACACTGAAGCTTTCTGT.

The table lists this clonotype with a count of one. A junction end diverges from the germline sequence, so it may reflect a read error. This chain links TRBV24-1 with TRBJ2-5; 8 nucleotides match TRBD2. The CDR3 covers 15 residues. Per germline, CDR1 KGHDR and CDR2 SFDVKD. The chain's CDR3 is CATGDSGRGGETQYF. The CDR3 DNA reads as TGTGCCACCGGTGATAGCGGTCGGGGGGGGGAGACCCAGTACTTC.

This chain uses TRBV7-2 with TRBJ2-1; D perhaps matches TRBD2 (7 bases). Trimming took off 5 bases at V and 5 bases at J, with 19 bases between the two ends. This CDR3 comprises 16 residues. Germline CDR1 SGHTA, CDR2 FQGNSA. The CDR3 here is CASSPGVGGVDNEQFF. The CDR3 nucleotides read TGTGCCAGCAGCCCAGGGGTGGGAGGGGTGGACAATGAGCAGTTCTTC. The full variable domain, completed using reference TRBV7-2 and TRBJ2-1, is GAGVSQSPSNKVTEKGKDVELRCDPISGHTALYWYRQSLGQGLEFLIYFQGNSAPDKSGLPSDRFSAERTGGSVSTLTIQRTQQEDSAVYLCASSPGVGGVDNEQFFGPGTRLTVL.

This clonotype was counted many times. The chain couples TRBV20-1 to TRBJ1-1, with a possible D match to TRBD1 (5 bases). V gave up 1 base and J gave up 0 bases, with 9 bases separating them. From germline, CDR1 is DFQATT and CDR2 SNEGSKA (reference sequence). This CDR3 is 14 amino acids long. CDR3 sequence reads: CSARVQGMNTEAFF. The CDR3 coding sequence is TGCAGTGCTAGAGTGCAGGGTATGAACACTGAAGCTTTCTTT.

Regarding this clonotype: In this CDR3 the conserved last residue, phenylalanine or tryptophan, is missing, so a read error is likely. This chain uses TRBV19 with TRBJ2-1; 13 positions match TRBD2. The V segment lost 6 bases and the J segment 9 bases; nucleotides outside the gene matches: 8. This CDR3 region has 15 residues. Looked up from germline, CDR1 is LNHDA and CDR2 is SQIVND (reference sequence). CDR3 amino acids: CASSARLAGGIEQFL. In DNA form, the CDR3 reads TGTGCCAGTAGCGCCCGACTAGCGGGAGGAATTGAGCAGTTCCTC.

This clonotype has a handful of counts. The chain combines TRBV30 with TRBJ1-2; D call uncertain. Per germline, CDR1 GTSNPN and CDR2 SVGIG (reference sequence). This CDR3 contains 11 residues. With 4 bases removed from V and 4 bases from J, the gap between germline ends came to 7 bases. This CDR3 reads CAWTAGYGYTF. CDR3 bases: TGTGCCTGGACGGCGGGCTATGGCTACACCTTC.

On this clonotype itself: A junction end diverges from the germline sequence, so it may reflect a read error. The V call is TRBV27, the J call TRBJ2-5, with TRBD2 as a possible D gene (6 bases). Germline V gene sequence: CDR1 MNHEY, CDR2 SMNVEV (reference sequence). The CDR3 is made up of 15 amino acids. The CDR3 sequence is CASSSLPPGRETQHF. As DNA, the CDR3 is TGTGCCAGCAGTTCTCTCCCGCCGGGCCGGGAGACCCAGCACTTC.

This chain uses TRBV4-2 with TRBJ2-7; 12 bases fit TRBD2. Losses at the gene ends were 0 bases for V and 2 bases for J; bases not matched to a gene: 8. Germline CDR1 LGHNA, CDR2 YNFKEQ. The CDR3 runs 18 residues. The chain's CDR3 is CASSQESRLAGGPYEQYF. DNA for the CDR3: TGTGCCAGCAGCCAAGAATCGAGGCTAGCGGGAGGGCCCTACGAGCAGTACTTC.

This clonotype was found many times. The rearrangement links TRBV24-1 to TRBJ2-3; the match to TRBD2 covers 8 bases. The V and J ends lost 4 bases and 3 bases, in that order; junction bases with no gene match: 5. CDR3 size: 15 residues. Per germline, CDR1 KGHDR and CDR2 SFDVKD. The CDR3 sequence is CATSEREGWTDTQYF. The CDR3 bases are TGTGCCACCAGTGAACGGGAGGGCTGGACAGATACGCAGTATTTT.

Ten or more counts support this clonotype. The J gene is TRBJ2-4, the V gene TRBV9; D is unresolved. The CDR3 totals 13 residues. Trimming left V 0 bases short and J 9 bases short, with 10 bases between. Germline CDR1 SGDLS, CDR2 YYNGEE. This CDR3 reads CASSVDLLPIQYF. The CDR3 coding sequence is TGTGCCAGCAGCGTAGACCTTCTCCCCATTCAGTACTTC.

This clonotype was detected a few times. With a much larger clone just one base away, this may be a read error. The V and J genes are TRBV25-1 and TRBJ2-7, with 8 bases identical to TRBD2. Germline CDR1 MGHDK, CDR2 SYGVNS. The CDR3 totals 17 residues. After removal of 3 bases from V and 0 bases from J, the junction contained 10 bases not matched to a gene. The CDR3 protein is CASSETGGRSPSYEQYF. The CDR3 DNA reads TGTGCCAGCAGTGAGACTGGCGGGAGGAGTCCCTCCTACGAGCAGTACTTC.

In regard to this clonotype: A much larger clonotype is one base distant, so this may be a read error. The genes are TRBV20-1 and TRBJ1-2, with TRBD1 matching 7 bases. V trimming: 5 bases; J trimming: 6 bases; junction bases outside the gene matches: 12. This CDR3 contains 14 residues. CDR1 and CDR2 (germline): DFQATT, SNEGSKA (reference sequence). The CDR3 here is CSAHTGDGNHGYTF. CDR3 coding DNA: TGCAGTGCTCATACAGGGGATGGAAACCATGGCTACACCTTC.

Details on this clonotype: This sequence may be a read error, since a much larger clone differs from it by one base. DNA of the CDR3: TGTGCCAGCAGTTACTCGAGTGGCTACTACGAGCAGCACTTC. Translating gives CASSYSSGYYEQHF. The chain recombines TRBV6-6 with TRBJ2-7; D is unclear. This CDR3 spans 14 amino acids. The germline CDR1 and CDR2 sequences are MNHNY and SVGAGI (reference sequence).

The chain couples TRBV19 to TRBJ2-5; no definite D call. Germline CDR1 reads LNHDA; CDR2 reads SQIVND (reference sequence). The V end lost 7 bases, the J end lost 4 bases, and 10 bases lay between the germline ends. The CDR3 is made up of 12 amino acids. DNA for the CDR3: TGTGCCAGTATGTCGACGGGAGAGACCCAGTACTTC. This codes for CASMSTGETQYF.

This clonotype was seen a handful of times. The chain joins TRBV13 to TRBJ2-7; TRBD2 agrees at 9 bases. V dropped 3 bases and J dropped 1; count of bases not matched to a gene: 4. CDR1 and CDR2 (germline): PRHDT, FYEKMQ (reference sequence). The length of the CDR3 is 15 residues. CDR3 loop: CASSFGGRGSYEQYF. The CDR3 DNA sequence: TGTGCCAGCAGCTTTGGCGGGAGGGGATCCTACGAGCAGTACTTC.

This clonotype was observed at least ten times. The chain couples TRBV7-6 to TRBJ2-6; no clear D gene. Germline V CDR1 and CDR2: SGHVS, FNYEAQ. The CDR3 has 14 amino acids. Trimming pared 5 bases from V and 2 bases from J, leaving 7 bases between. The CDR3 here is CASSQNTGANVLTF. CDR3 sequence (DNA): TGTGCCAGCAGCCAGAATACTGGGGCCAACGTCCTGACTTTC.